This T cell receptor (beta chain) was recorded in a study of T cells in Graves' hyperthyroidism and ophthalmopathy. About the study: At initial diagnosis, before any treatment had begun, peripheral blood was obtained.

Clinical symptoms, serum thyroxine, TRAb, thyroid ultrasound and orbital computed tomography established diagnosis. The authors obtained PBMCs from about 9.5 ml of fresh peripheral blood. Amplification of TCR beta CDR3 regions was performed using RNA transcripts as template. First-round RT-PCR targeting the TCR CDR3 was performed with the HTBI primer set. TCRdb called the multiplex PCR reads again in MiXCR, with one record for every CDR3 protein. The sample contains 350,000 to 400,000 distinct CDR3 sequences, under 15% of which appear only once. At least ten counts were recorded for this clonotype. The TCR comes from a woman aged 25-40 years with Graves' hyperthyroidism. The specimen sequenced was blood.

CDR3 coding DNA: TGCAGTGCTAGCCAACTGCAGCGGGAGGGGGGACGGGAGACCCAGTACTTC. As protein: CSASQLQREGGRETQYF. V and J are TRBV20-1 and TRBJ2-5; 10 bases align to TRBD2. Losses at the gene ends were 3 bases for V and 5 bases for J; bases not matched to a gene: 15. The length of the CDR3 is 17 residues. Germline loops: CDR1 DFQATT, CDR2 SNEGSKA (reference sequence).